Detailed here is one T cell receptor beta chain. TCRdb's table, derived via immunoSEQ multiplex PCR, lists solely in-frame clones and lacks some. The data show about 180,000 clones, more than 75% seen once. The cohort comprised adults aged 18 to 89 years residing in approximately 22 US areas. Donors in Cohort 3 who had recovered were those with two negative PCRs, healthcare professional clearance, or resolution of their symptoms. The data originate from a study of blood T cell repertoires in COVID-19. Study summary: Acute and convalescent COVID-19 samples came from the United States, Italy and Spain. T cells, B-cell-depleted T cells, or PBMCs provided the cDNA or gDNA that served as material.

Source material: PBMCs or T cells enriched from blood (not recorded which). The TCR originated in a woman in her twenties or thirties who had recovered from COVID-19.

The CDR3 protein is CASTLDGGRNQPQHF. CDR3 sequence (DNA): TGTGCCAGCACCTTGGACGGAGGCCGCAATCAGCCCCAGCATTTT. V usage is TRBV28 and J usage is TRBJ1-5; no reliable D call. This CDR3 spans 15 amino acids. Trimming took 7 bases from V and 2 from J, leaving 15 bases between them. Germline V gene lookup returns CDR1 MDHEN and CDR2 SYDVKM.